The 11 T cell receptor beta chains below come from one sample, sequenced in a study of shared clonotypes between healthy human individuals. Naive CD8 cells lacked CD45RO, underwent positive selection for CCR7 and left out terminally differentiated effector memory CD45RA+ cells. Assay: immunoSEQ multiplex PCR; the TCRdb copy retains only in-frame clones and omits some. This sample carries roughly 2,000,000 clones, roughly 94% of them seen once, and the ten largest clones take under 1.5%. Input material: naive CD8+ T cells sorted from blood. These receptor sequences come from a man between 18 and 35 years old in good health.

Note on this clone: Distinct nucleotide sequences in the sample also encode this CDR3. This chain connects TRBV5-4 to TRBJ2-7, with no clear D. The germline V gene encodes CDR1 SGHNT and CDR2 YYREEE (reference sequence). CDR3 length: 12 amino acids. V was clipped by 2 bases and J by 3 bases, with 6 bases between them. The CDR3 is CASSFGSYEQYF. Here the CDR3 DNA reads TGTGCCAGCAGCTTTGGCAGCTACGAGCAGTACTTC.

The chain combines TRBV11-2 with TRBJ2-1; no firm D call. Trimming left V 1 base short and J 10 bases short, with 8 bases between. The CDR3 consists of 12 residues. CDR1 and CDR2 (germline): SGHAT, FQNNGV. The CDR3 loop is CASSLVGSEQFF. For the CDR3, the DNA is TGTGCCAGCAGCTTAGTGGGTAGCGAGCAGTTCTTC.

Comment on this clone: The same CDR3 also results from other DNA sequences found in this sample. The chain recombines TRBV4-1 with TRBJ2-1; D gene uncertain. The ends were cut back, 4 bases at V and 7 bases at J, with 8 bases in the middle. This CDR3 is built from 12 residues. Germline assignment: CDR1 MGHRA and CDR2 YSYEKL. CDR3 in DNA: TGCGCCAGCAGCCTCGGGTATAATGAGCAGTTCTTC. This encodes CASSLGYNEQFF.

This clone was detected once. This rearrangement joins TRBV30 to TRBJ2-1; D is uncertain. CDR1 GTSNPN and CDR2 SVGIG come from the germline V gene (reference sequence). V was trimmed by 1 base and J by 8 bases, leaving 12 bases between them. This CDR3 is built from 13 residues. CDR3 region: CAWSDGFLYEQFF. The CDR3 bases are TGTGCCTGGAGTGATGGGTTTTTATATGAGCAGTTCTTC.

The gene calls are TRBV7-9 and TRBJ2-7; the D is unclear. The V end was cut by 2 bases, the J end by 4 bases, with 9 bases between. Germline values: CDR1 SEHNR, CDR2 FQNEAQ (reference sequence). The CDR3 totals 13 residues. DNA for the CDR3: TGTGCCAGCAGCTTACCGACTGGGTACGAGCAGTACTTC. The encoded protein is CASSLPTGYEQYF.

The CDR3 DNA reads TGTGCCTGGAGTGAATCAGATACGCAGTATTTT. Amino acids: CAWSESDTQYF. This chain uses TRBV30 with TRBJ2-3; D is uncertain. The CDR3 has 11 residues. V lost 1 base and J lost 4, with 3 bases in between. The germline gives CDR1 GTSNPN, CDR2 SVGIG (reference sequence).

This clone was found once. The chain is built from TRBV12-5 and TRBJ1-1; D is ambiguous. There are 12 residues in the CDR3. In germline, CDR1 is LGHNT, CDR2 FRNRAP. Trimming shortened V by 3 bases and J by 0 bases, and 2 bases separated the two germline ends. CDR3 in DNA: TGTGCTAGTGGTTTCATGAACACTGAAGCTTTCTTT. This translates into CASGFMNTEAFF.

V is TRBV7-3 and J is TRBJ2-7; D not certain. Germline CDR1 is SGHTA and CDR2 is FQGTGA. Trimming stripped 2 bases from V and 7 bases from J, with 12 bases between. This CDR3 spans 13 amino acids. The CDR3 bases are TGTGCCAGCAGCTTAGGGTCCCCCGGGGAGCAGTACTTC. It encodes CASSLGSPGEQYF.

A few counts support this clone. The CDR3 spells CASRDATLINQPQHF. CDR3 nucleotide sequence: TGTGCCAGCAGAGATGCGACACTTATCAATCAGCCCCAGCATTTT. The V gene is TRBV27, the J gene TRBJ1-5, with no clear D. Trimming stripped 6 bases from V and 3 bases from J, with 15 bases between. This CDR3 is built from 15 residues. Germline V lookup: CDR1 MNHEY, CDR2 SMNVEV (reference sequence).

The gene calls are TRBV6-6 and TRBJ1-1, with D possibly TRBD1 on 5 matching bases. Germline V lookup: CDR1 MNHNY, CDR2 SVGAGI (reference sequence). The CDR3 consists of 16 residues. V was cut by 2 bases and J by 2 bases, with 15 bases left in between. CDR3 nucleotide sequence: TGTGCCAGCAGTTACGATGGGGCCCTTCCTAACACTGAAGCTTTCTTT. This gives the protein CASSYDGALPNTEAFF.

The chain joins TRBV9 to TRBJ1-5, with D perhaps TRBD1 (5 bases). V lost 0 bases and J lost 5, with 12 bases in between. The CDR3 extends over 15 amino acids. CDR1 and CDR2 from the germline V gene are SGDLS and YYNGEE. CDR3 DNA: TGTGCCAGCAGCGTAGATGGGGGGACCGATCAGCCCCAGCATTTT. Its protein product is CASSVDGGTDQPQHF.